This T cell receptor (beta chain) came from a study of blood T cell repertoires in COVID-19. Background on the study: Samples taken during acute and convalescent COVID-19 were collected in the United States, Italy and Spain. T cells, B-cell-depleted T cells, or PBMCs supplied cDNA or gDNA.

Patients from Seattle were sampled longitudinally, starting during active infection. Profiling relied on immunoSEQ multiplex PCR, and the TCRdb table lists in-frame clones only, not all of them. The data hold approximately 80,000 clones, with roughly 85% observed a single time. CDR1 is ENHRY, CDR2 SYGVKD, per germline. This CDR3 contains 15 residues. The ends lost 7 bases at V and 4 bases at J; junction bases unmatched: 10. The clonotype was recovered from a man in his fifties with COVID-19, enrolled during active disease. V gene TRBV10-3 combines with J gene TRBJ2-3; 8 bases fit TRBD1. Input material: peripheral blood. The DNA of the CDR3 is TGTGCCATCACTTCGAGGGCAGGGGGCGCAGATACGCAGTATTTT. Translated, it gives CAITSRAGGADTQYF.